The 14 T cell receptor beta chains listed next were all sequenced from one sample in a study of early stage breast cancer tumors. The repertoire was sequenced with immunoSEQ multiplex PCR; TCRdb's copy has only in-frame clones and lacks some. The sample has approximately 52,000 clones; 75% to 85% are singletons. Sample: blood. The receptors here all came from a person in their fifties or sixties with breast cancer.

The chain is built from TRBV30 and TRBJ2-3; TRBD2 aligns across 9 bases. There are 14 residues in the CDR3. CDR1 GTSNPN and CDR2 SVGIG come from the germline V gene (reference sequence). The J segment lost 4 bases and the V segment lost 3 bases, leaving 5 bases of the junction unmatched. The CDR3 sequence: CAWRGAGGPDTQYF. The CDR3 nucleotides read TGTGCCTGGAGGGGTGCGGGGGGGCCAGATACGCAGTATTTT.

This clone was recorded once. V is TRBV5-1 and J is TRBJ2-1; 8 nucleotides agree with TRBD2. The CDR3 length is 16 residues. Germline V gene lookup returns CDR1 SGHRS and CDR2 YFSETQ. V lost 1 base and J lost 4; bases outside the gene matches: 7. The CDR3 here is CASSLSTSGKYNEQFF. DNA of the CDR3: TGCGCCAGCAGCTTGTCTACTAGCGGAAAGTACAATGAGCAGTTCTTC.

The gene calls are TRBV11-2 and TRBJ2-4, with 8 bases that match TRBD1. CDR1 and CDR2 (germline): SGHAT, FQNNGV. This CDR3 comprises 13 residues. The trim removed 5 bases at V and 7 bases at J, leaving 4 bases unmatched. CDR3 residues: CASSLGQDNIQYF. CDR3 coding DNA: TGTGCCAGCAGCCTGGGACAGGACAACATTCAGTACTTC.

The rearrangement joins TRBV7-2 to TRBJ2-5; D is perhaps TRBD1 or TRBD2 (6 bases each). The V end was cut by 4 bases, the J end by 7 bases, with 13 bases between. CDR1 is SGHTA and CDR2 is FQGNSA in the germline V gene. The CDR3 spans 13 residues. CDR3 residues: CASSSRGEGTQYF. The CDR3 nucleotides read TGTGCCAGCAGCTCTAGGGGGGAAGGGACCCAGTACTTC.

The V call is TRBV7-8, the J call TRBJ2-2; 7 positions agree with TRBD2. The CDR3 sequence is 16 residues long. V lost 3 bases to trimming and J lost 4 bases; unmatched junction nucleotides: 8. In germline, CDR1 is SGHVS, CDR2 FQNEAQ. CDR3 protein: CASSFLSGGGTGELFF. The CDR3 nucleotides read TGTGCCAGCAGCTTCCTCTCGGGGGGTGGCACCGGGGAGCTGTTTTTT.

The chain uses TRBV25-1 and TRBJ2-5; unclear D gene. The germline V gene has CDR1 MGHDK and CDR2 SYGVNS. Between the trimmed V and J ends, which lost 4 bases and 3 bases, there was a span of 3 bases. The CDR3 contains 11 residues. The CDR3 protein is CASSVKETQYF. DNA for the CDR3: TGTGCCAGCAGTGTCAAAGAGACCCAGTACTTC.

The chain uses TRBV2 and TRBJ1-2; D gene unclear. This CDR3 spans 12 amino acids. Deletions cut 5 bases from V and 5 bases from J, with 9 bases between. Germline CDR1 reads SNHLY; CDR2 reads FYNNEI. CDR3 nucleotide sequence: TGTGCCAGCAGTACCGGACTGTATGGCTACACCTTC. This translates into CASSTGLYGYTF.

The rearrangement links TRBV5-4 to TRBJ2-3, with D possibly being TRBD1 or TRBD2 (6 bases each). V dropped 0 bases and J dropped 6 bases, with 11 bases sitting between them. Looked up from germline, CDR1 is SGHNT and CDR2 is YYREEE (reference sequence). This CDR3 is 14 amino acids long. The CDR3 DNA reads TGTGCCAGCAGCTTGGGGGGGGCCGGGGATACGCAGTATTTT. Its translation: CASSLGGAGDTQYF.

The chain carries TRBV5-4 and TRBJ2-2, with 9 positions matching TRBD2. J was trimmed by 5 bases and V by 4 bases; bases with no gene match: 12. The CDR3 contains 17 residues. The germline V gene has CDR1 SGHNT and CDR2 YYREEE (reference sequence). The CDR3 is CASSPRPGREGTGELFF. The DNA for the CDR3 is TGTGCCAGCAGCCCCCGCCCGGGGCGGGAGGGAACCGGGGAGCTGTTTTTT.

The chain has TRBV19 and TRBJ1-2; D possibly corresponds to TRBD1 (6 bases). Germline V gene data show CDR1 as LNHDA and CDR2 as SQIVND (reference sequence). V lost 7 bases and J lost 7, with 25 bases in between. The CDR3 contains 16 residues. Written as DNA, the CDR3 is TGTGCCAGTACCGCTCGAGCGGGGGGGCAGCGGGGTGGCTACACCTTC. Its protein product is CASTARAGGQRGGYTF.

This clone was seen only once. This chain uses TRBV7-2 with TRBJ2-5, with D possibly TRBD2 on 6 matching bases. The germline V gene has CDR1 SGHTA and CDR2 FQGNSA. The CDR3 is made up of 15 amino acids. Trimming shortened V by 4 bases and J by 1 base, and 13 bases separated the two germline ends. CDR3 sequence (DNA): TGTGCCAGCAGCTCCCCTCAGGGACTCCAAGAGACCCAGTACTTC. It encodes CASSSPQGLQETQYF.

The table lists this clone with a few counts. CDR3 loop: CASRWDRNLGEQYF. In nucleotides, the CDR3 is TGCGCCAGCAGGTGGGACAGAAACCTCGGCGAGCAGTACTTC. The J gene is TRBJ2-7, the V gene TRBV5-1, with 7 bases aligning to TRBD1. CDR1 is SGHRS and CDR2 is YFSETQ in the germline V gene. Trimming took 5 bases from V and 6 from J; bases not matched to a gene: 11. The CDR3 is 14 amino acids. Full variable domain (rest looked up from reference TRBV5-1 and TRBJ2-7): KAGVTQTPRYLIKTRGQQVTLSCSPISGHRSVSWYQQTPGQGLQFLFEYFSETQRNKGNFPGRFSGRQFSNSRSEMNVSTLELGDSALYLCASRWDRNLGEQYFGPGTRLTVT.

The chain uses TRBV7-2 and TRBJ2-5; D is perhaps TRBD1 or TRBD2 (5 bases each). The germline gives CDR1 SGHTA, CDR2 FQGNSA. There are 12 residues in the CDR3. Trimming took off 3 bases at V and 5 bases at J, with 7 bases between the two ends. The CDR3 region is CASSLRGETQYF. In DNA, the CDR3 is TGTGCCAGCAGCTTGAGGGGTGAGACCCAGTACTTC.

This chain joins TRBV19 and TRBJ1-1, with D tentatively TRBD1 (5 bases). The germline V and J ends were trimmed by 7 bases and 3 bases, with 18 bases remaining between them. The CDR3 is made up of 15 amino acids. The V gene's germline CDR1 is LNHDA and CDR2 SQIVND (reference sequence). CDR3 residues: CASKSGATPYTEAFF. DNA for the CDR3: TGTGCCAGTAAAAGCGGGGCAACTCCGTACACTGAAGCTTTCTTT.